Listed below are T cell receptor beta chains from one sample, sequenced in a study of CD4 T cells in relation to SARS-CoV-2 and coronaviruses. The table came from immunoSEQ multiplex PCR; TCRdb's copy has only in-frame clones and leaves some out. The repertoire holds around 25,000 clones, around 78% seen once, with 14% in the top ten. For these receptors, no antigen is known. Sequenced input: CD4+ T cells from PBMCs, cultured in vitro. The origin of the receptors is a human donor in good health. Each CDR3 is given with its conserved first and last residue. Each record gives: J gene, D gene, clone size, V gene, CDR3 DNA, CDR3 protein. D genes are given only for firm matches. Rows may omit the clone size; those that give it use once, few, many or a size class.

TRBJ2-2,.,.,TRBV7-6,TGTGCCAGCAGCTTAGCGTCGGCCGGGGAGCTGTTTTTT,CASSLASAGELFF
TRBJ1-1,TRBD1,.,TRBV12-3/TRBV12-4,TGTGCCAGCAGTCTTCAGGGGGGAGCTTTCTTT,CASSLQGGAFF
TRBJ2-7,.,few,TRBV27,TGTGCCAGCAGTTTCGGTGACAGTGTGAGTGAGCAGTACTTC,CASSFGDSVSEQYF
TRBJ2-1,.,once,TRBV27,TGTGCCAGCACCAACTACAGGGAGTATGAGCAGTTCTTC,CASTNYREYEQFF
TRBJ1-6,.,.,TRBV28,TGTGCCAGCAGTACCGGGACCTACAATAATTCACCCCTCCACTTT,CASSTGTYNNSPLHF
TRBJ1-1,.,.,TRBV12-3/TRBV12-4,TGTGCCAGCAGTCGGACTCCTGCCGAAGCTTTCTTT,CASSRTPAEAFF
TRBJ2-7,.,.,TRBV18,TGTGCCAGCTCACCGGGAAATACGCTTCTCGAGCAGTACTTC,CASSPGNTLLEQYF
TRBJ2-7,.,.,TRBV7-2,TGTGCCAGCAGCCCGGGCCCCAGGGGTGATCTAACCTACGAGCAGTACTTC,CASSPGPRGDLTYEQYF
TRBJ2-5,TRBD1,.,TRBV29-1,TGCAGCGGTGATTCTACAGGGGACCGGGAGACCCAGTACTTC,CSGDSTGDRETQYF
TRBJ2-1,.,.,TRBV7-9,TGTGCCAGCAGCTCCCTAGTCTTGGCCTACAATGAGCAGTTCTTC,CASSSLVLAYNEQFF
TRBJ2-5,TRBD1,.,TRBV19,TGTGCCAGTAGTATCGGGACAGCACAAGAGACCCAGTACTTC,CASSIGTAQETQYF
TRBJ2-5,.,.,TRBV5-1,TGCGCCAGCAGGCAGAACAGGGCGATCCAAGAGACCCAGTACTTC,CASRQNRAIQETQYF
TRBJ1-5,.,.,TRBV10-3,TGTGCCATCAGTGAGATGGAAGGGGATCAGCCCCAGCATTTT,CAISEMEGDQPQHF
TRBJ2-4,.,.,TRBV30,TGTGCCTGGAGTGGGTTGAACAGGGCCAAAAACATTCAGTACTTC,CAWSGLNRAKNIQYF
TRBJ2-7,.,.,TRBV5-1,TGCGCCAGCTCCGAAACGGCAAGCTTACTCGAGCAGTACTTC,CASSETASLLEQYF
TRBJ2-3,.,.,TRBV5-1,TGCGCCAGCAGCCAAGCCAGGGCGGGCGGTACAGATACGCAGTATTTT,CASSQARAGGTDTQYF
TRBJ2-5,.,.,TRBV2,TGTGCCAGCAGTGTGGGCAGCTTGTCAGAGACCCAGTACTTC,CASSVGSLSETQYF
TRBJ1-1,.,.,TRBV27,TGTGCCAGCAGTTTTAATCCAGGGAGGAACACTGAAGCTTTCTTT,CASSFNPGRNTEAFF
TRBJ1-3,TRBD1,.,TRBV7-9,TGTGCCAGCAGCGGAATAAGACAGGGGTCCGTCTCTGGAAACACCATATATTTT,CASSGIRQGSVSGNTIYF
TRBJ2-5,.,.,TRBV5-4,TGTGCCAGCAGCTTGGATGCGAATCGGAAAGAGACCCAGTACTTC,CASSLDANRKETQYF
TRBJ2-1,.,few,TRBV5-5,TGTGCCAGCAGCTTGGTCGCCCCCCGGGAGCAGTTCTTC,CASSLVAPREQFF
TRBJ2-1,.,.,TRBV5-4,TGTGCCAGCAGCTTGTCAGGAAACAATGAGCAGTTCTTC,CASSLSGNNEQFF
TRBJ2-1,TRBD2,once,TRBV10-1,TGCGCCAGCAGTGCGACTAGCGGGAGTTCCTACAATGAGCAGTTCTTC,CASSATSGSSYNEQFF
TRBJ2-2,.,.,TRBV7-9,TGTGCCAGCAGCCTCCTCACCACCGGGGAGCTGTTTTTT,CASSLLTTGELFF
TRBJ2-5,TRBD1,once,TRBV5-1,TGCGCCAGCAGCCACAGACAGGGGGCTCCTCTAGAGACCCAGTACTTC,CASSHRQGAPLETQYF
TRBJ2-7,.,.,TRBV30,TGTGCCTGGAGGCCCTCGGGACATCACGAGCAGTACTTC,CAWRPSGHHEQYF
TRBJ1-1,.,.,TRBV18,TGTGCCAGCTCAGGACAGAATCTCATGAACACTGAAGCTTTCTTT,CASSGQNLMNTEAFF
TRBJ2-1,.,.,TRBV5-5,TGTGCCAGCAGCTTGGGGTCAGAGCCTCAGCAGTTCTTC,CASSLGSEPQQFF
TRBJ2-3,TRBD2,.,TRBV10-3,TGTGCCATCCGAATAGCGGGAGTGGAAGATACGCAGTATTTT,CAIRIAGVEDTQYF
TRBJ2-7,TRBD2,.,TRBV24-1,TGTGCCACCGGGACTAGCGGGAGCTCCTACGAGCAGTACTTC,CATGTSGSSYEQYF
TRBJ2-5,.,.,TRBV3-1/TRBV3-2,TGTGCCAGCAGCCAGATGCAAGAGACCCAGTACTTC,CASSQMQETQYF
TRBJ1-1,TRBD1,.,TRBV11-2,TGTGCCAGCAGCTTAAGTACAGGGGGGTTAACAGCTTTCTTT,CASSLSTGGLTAFF
TRBJ2-7,.,once,TRBV5-1,TGCGCCAGCAGCTCGGATCCTAGCTCCTACGAGCAGTACTTC,CASSSDPSSYEQYF
TRBJ2-7,.,.,TRBV6-6,TGTGCCAGCAGCCGTCACTCCTACGAGCAGTACTTC,CASSRHSYEQYF
TRBJ2-7,TRBD1,.,TRBV5-1,TGCGCCAGCAGTCAAGAAGGGACAGCTAGCTCCTACGAGCAGTACTTC,CASSQEGTASSYEQYF
TRBJ1-2,.,.,TRBV5-1,TGCGCCAGCAGCTTGGCAGCTACAGGCGCCGGTGGCTACACCTTC,CASSLAATGAGGYTF
TRBJ2-7,.,.,TRBV14,TGTGCCAGCAGCCGGGCAGGGAAAAGCTACGAGCAGTACTTC,CASSRAGKSYEQYF
TRBJ2-5,.,.,TRBV9,TGTGCCAGCAGCGTAAGGGGCAGACAAGAGACCCAGTACTTC,CASSVRGRQETQYF
TRBJ1-5,.,few,TRBV30,TGTGCCTGGAGTGCAACGGGGCAGGTACATCAGCCCCAGCATTTT,CAWSATGQVHQPQHF
TRBJ1-1,.,.,TRBV30,TGTGCCTCCGACGCCGCGGGACTGGGTAACACTGAAGCTTTCTTT,CASDAAGLGNTEAFF
TRBJ1-1,.,.,TRBV19,TGTGCCAGTAACCGCCGGGGTGGGAGGAGCACTGAAGCTTTCTTT,CASNRRGGRSTEAFF
TRBJ1-6,TRBD1,.,TRBV5-1,TGCGCCAGCAGTTCCGGGGGACAGGGGAACAATTCACCCCTCCACTTT,CASSSGGQGNNSPLHF
TRBJ2-7,.,.,TRBV15,TGTGCCACCAGCAGAGATAGACGGGGATACGAGCAGTACTTC,CATSRDRRGYEQYF
TRBJ1-2,.,few,TRBV5-1,TGCGCCAGCAGCTTGGGGGGCAGGTATGATGGCTACACCTTC,CASSLGGRYDGYTF
TRBJ1-5,TRBD1,.,TRBV27,TGTGCCAGCAGTCCGCCCGGGACAGGCAATCAGCCCCAGCATTTT,CASSPPGTGNQPQHF
TRBJ2-3,.,.,TRBV29-1,TGCAGCGTTGAAACCGGGAACACAGATACGCAGTATTTT,CSVETGNTDTQYF
TRBJ2-5,.,.,TRBV11-2,TGTGCCAGCAGCCCAGACACCGGTTGGGAGACCCAGTACTTC,CASSPDTGWETQYF
TRBJ2-7,TRBD1,.,TRBV18,TGTGCCAGCTCACTTCTCCCCGGACAGGGGGGGACCTACGAGCAGTACTTC,CASSLLPGQGGTYEQYF
TRBJ2-3,TRBD2,.,TRBV27,TGTGCCAGCAGAAATGGACTAGCGGGACGGGGTACGCAGTATTTT,CASRNGLAGRGTQYF
TRBJ2-3,TRBD2,.,TRBV10-1,TGCGCCAGCAGCCCAGCTAGCGGGCTAGGCACAGATACGCAGTATTTT,CASSPASGLGTDTQYF
TRBJ2-6,.,once,TRBV9,TGTGCCAGCAGCGTAGCTGGGGCCAACGTCCTGACTTTC,CASSVAGANVLTF
TRBJ2-7,.,.,TRBV12-5,TGTGCTAGTGGTTTGGGAGGAACCTACGAGCAGTACTTC,CASGLGGTYEQYF
TRBJ2-1,TRBD1,.,TRBV6-1,TGTGCCAGCAGTGGGAACCGGGACAGGCGTACCAATGAGCAGTTCTTC,CASSGNRDRRTNEQFF
TRBJ2-5,TRBD2,.,TRBV5-1,TGCGCCAGCAGCAAGGGGGATAGCGGGAGACAAGAGACCCAGTACTTC,CASSKGDSGRQETQYF
TRBJ2-2,.,.,TRBV7-9,TGTGCCAGCAGCTCGAAATTACAGGGACGCGGCGGGGAGCTGTTTTTT,CASSSKLQGRGGELFF